These 17 T cell receptor beta chains were sequenced from one sample in a study of OX40 agonist ivuxolimab in advanced cancers. Libraries were prepared by immunoSEQ multiplex PCR; TCRdb keeps only in-frame clonotypes and omits some of them. The sample includes around 140,000 clones, roughly nine tenths of them seen just once. Sequenced here: CD4+ or CD8+ T cells sorted from blood, sampled in a trial of the OX40 agonist ivuxolimab. These receptors were collected from an adult with an advanced solid tumor such as melanoma, head and neck, liver or kidney cancer.

This clone appeared a few times. CDR3 nucleotides: TGTGCCAGCAGAATACGGGCCGGGGAGCTGTTTTTT. Its translation is CASRIRAGELFF. This chain uses TRBV28 with TRBJ2-2; the D is unclear. Germline V gene sequence: CDR1 MDHEN, CDR2 SYDVKM. The V gene lost 6 bases and the J gene lost 6 bases, with 8 bases spanning the gap. The CDR3 extends over 12 amino acids.

The chain uses TRBV6-6 and TRBJ1-5, with D uncertain. CDR1 is MNHNY, CDR2 SVGAGI, per germline (reference sequence). The CDR3 has 13 residues. Trimming shortened V by 1 base and J by 3 bases, and 4 bases separated the two germline ends. CDR3 loop: CASSYLDNQPQHF. CDR3 DNA sequence: TGTGCCAGCAGTTACTTAGACAATCAGCCCCAGCATTTT.

The rearrangement links TRBV5-1 to TRBJ2-3; 7 bases fit TRBD2. CDR1 is SGHRS, CDR2 YFSETQ, per germline. The CDR3 totals 14 residues. V was clipped by 5 bases and J by 0 bases; unmatched bases: 3. The CDR3: CASRPAGSTDTQYF. The CDR3 nucleotides read TGCGCCAGCAGACCAGCGGGGAGCACAGATACGCAGTATTTT.

The chain employs TRBV18 and TRBJ1-5, with 9 bases that match TRBD1. This CDR3 region has 13 residues. Germline-derived CDR1 and CDR2 are KGHSH and LQKENI. Germline trimming cut 8 bases from V and 6 bases from J; bases unmatched to any gene: 5. The CDR3 protein is CASRDRDGQPQHF. The CDR3 nucleotides are TGTGCCAGCCGGGACAGGGACGGTCAGCCCCAGCATTTT.

The chain joins TRBV5-1 to TRBJ2-1; TRBD2 matches at 7 bases. Germline V CDR1 and CDR2: SGHRS, YFSETQ. V lost 1 base and J lost 6; bases outside the gene matches: 10. The CDR3 sequence is 16 residues long. The CDR3 sequence: CASSLLTAGSINEQFF. CDR3 coding DNA: TGCGCCAGCAGCTTGTTAACAGCGGGAAGTATCAATGAGCAGTTCTTC.

This clone occurred once. As DNA, the CDR3 is TGTGCCAGCTCACCAATGGGCCAGGGAAACGAGCAGTACTTC. It codes for CASSPMGQGNEQYF. The rearrangement uses TRBV18 and TRBJ2-7; the D gene is possibly TRBD1 (5 bases). The CDR3 covers 14 residues. V gave up 2 bases and J gave up 5 bases, with 13 bases separating them. Germline CDR1 and CDR2: KGHSH and LQKENI. The whole variable domain, remainder taken from reference TRBV18 and TRBJ2-7, is NAGVMQNPRHLVRRRGQEARLRCSPMKGHSHVYWYRQLPEEGLKFMVYLQKENIIDESGMPKERFSAEFPKEGPSILRIQQVVRGDSAAYFCASSPMGQGNEQYFGPGTRLTVT.

This chain joins TRBV5-1 and TRBJ1-4; 9 positions agree with TRBD1. This CDR3 has 15 residues. Per germline, CDR1 SGHRS and CDR2 YFSETQ. V trimming: 0 bases; J trimming: 3 bases; junction bases outside the gene matches: 0. CDR3 in DNA: TGCGCCAGCAGCTTGGGACAGGGGGCTAATGAAAAACTGTTTTTT. This translates into CASSLGQGANEKLFF.

Note on this clone: The sample carries other DNA sequences with the same CDR3. V and J are TRBV5-4 and TRBJ1-1; D uncertain. The CDR3 spans 14 residues. Germline lookup yields CDR1 SGHNT and CDR2 YYREEE (reference sequence). Deletions cut 0 bases from V and 0 bases from J, with 6 bases between. The CDR3 nucleotides are TGTGCCAGCAGCTTGGGACTTCTGAACACTGAAGCTTTCTTT. Residues: CASSLGLLNTEAFF.

This chain uses TRBV25-1 with TRBJ2-2; the D gene is possibly TRBD1 (6 bases). V gave up 6 bases and J gave up 1 base, with 12 bases separating them. Germline V gene data show CDR1 as MGHDK and CDR2 as SYGVNS. This CDR3 has 15 residues. This chain's CDR3 is CASSPRGWNTGELFF. In DNA, the CDR3 is TGTGCCAGCAGCCCCAGGGGATGGAACACCGGGGAGCTGTTTTTT.

V and J are TRBV18 and TRBJ1-5, with 9 bases that match TRBD1. Trimming cost V 0 bases and J 7 bases; bases outside gene matches: 10. The germline V gene has CDR1 KGHSH and CDR2 LQKENI. The CDR3 runs 17 residues. The CDR3 region is CASSPPNRGQGEQPQHF. The CDR3, as DNA: TGTGCCAGCTCACCACCTAATCGGGGACAGGGCGAACAGCCCCAGCATTTT.

The CDR3 loop reads CASSLKRDISGNTIYF. CDR3 DNA: TGTGCCAGCAGCTTAAAGCGCGATATCTCTGGAAACACCATATATTTT. The chain has TRBV7-2 and TRBJ1-3; D is uncertain. CDR1 is SGHTA, CDR2 FQGNSA, per germline. V was pared by 2 bases and J by 0 bases, with 11 bases between. This CDR3 spans 16 amino acids. Combining the CDR3 with reference TRBV7-2 and TRBJ1-3 gives the whole variable domain GAGVSQSPSNKVTEKGKDVELRCDPISGHTALYWYRQSLGQGLEFLIYFQGNSAPDKSGLPSDRFSAERTGGSVSTLTIQRTQQEDSAVYLCASSLKRDISGNTIYFGEGSWLTVV.

The chain carries TRBV28 and TRBJ1-2; D not resolved. The CDR3 consists of 12 residues. The V gene's germline CDR1 is MDHEN and CDR2 SYDVKM. V lost 5 bases, J lost 3 bases, and 7 bases lay in between. CDR3 residues: CASSPGDYGYTF. DNA for the CDR3: TGTGCCAGCAGTCCCGGGGACTATGGCTACACCTTC.

The V call is TRBV11-3, the J call TRBJ2-5, with 7 bases that match TRBD1. The J call may be incorrect, as the DNA end agrees better with TRBJ2-7. The CDR3 has 13 residues. Germline CDR1 SGHNT, CDR2 YENEEA. The CDR3: CASSPTGSYEQYF. DNA for the CDR3: TGTGCCAGCAGCCCGACAGGGTCGTACGAGCAGTACTTC.

The rearrangement joins TRBV27 to TRBJ1-1; 9 bases are a match to TRBD1. The CDR3 loop spans 16 amino acids. Looked up from germline, CDR1 is MNHEY and CDR2 is SMNVEV (reference sequence). Losses at the gene ends were 5 bases for V and 1 base for J; bases not matched to a gene: 8. CDR3 amino acids: CASSAYRGRGNTEAFF. CDR3 DNA: TGTGCCAGCAGTGCATACAGGGGGCGGGGGAACACTGAAGCTTTCTTT.

This chain uses TRBV7-9 with TRBJ1-5, with D perhaps matching TRBD1 (6 bases). This CDR3 region has 16 residues. V lost 7 bases and J lost 4, with 20 bases in between. From germline, CDR1 is SEHNR and CDR2 FQNEAQ (reference sequence). This CDR3 reads CASTSGGLGANQPQHF. The CDR3 coding sequence is TGTGCCAGCACTTCTGGGGGCTTGGGGGCAAATCAGCCCCAGCATTTT. Together with reference TRBV7-9 and TRBJ1-5, the CDR3 gives the full variable domain: DTGVSQNPRHKITKRGQNVTFRCDPISEHNRLYWYRQTLGQGPEFLTYFQNEAQLEKSRLLSDRFSAERPKGSFSTLEIQRTEQGDSAMYLCASTSGGLGANQPQHFGDGTRLSIL.

The V and J genes are TRBV27 and TRBJ1-2; 11 positions match TRBD1. Trimming removed 5 bases from V and 5 bases from J; junction bases left unmatched: 7. CDR1 and CDR2 from the germline V gene are MNHEY and SMNVEV (reference sequence). CDR3 length equals 15 residues. The CDR3: CASSPRTGGSYGYTF. CDR3 nucleotides: TGTGCCAGCAGTCCGCGGACAGGGGGCTCATATGGCTACACCTTC.

The chain employs TRBV28 and TRBJ1-5, with no clear D. The CDR3 has 12 amino acids. The ends were cut back, 8 bases at V and 0 bases at J, with 5 bases in the middle. CDR1 is MDHEN, CDR2 SYDVKM, per germline. This chain's CDR3 is CASGISNQPQHF. In nucleotides, the CDR3 is TGTGCCAGCGGGATTAGCAATCAGCCCCAGCATTTT.